This T cell receptor (beta chain) was obtained from a study of T cell repertoires in cytomegalovirus infection. In the study overall: It was recently identified HLA-C-restricted and well-studied HLA-B-restricted CMV epitopes that the study used. TCR beta signatures that were public indicated CMV infection and matching HLA type. Findings and caveats of the study: Clonotype analysis showed dominance of the ex vivo response by HLA-C-restricted CMV-specific TCR beta clonotypes.

TCRdb redid the calling of the reads with MiXCR, one entry per CDR3 protein. The table shows roughly 700,000 distinct CDR3 sequences, with around a third occurring only once. A remark on this clonotype: Antigen: not known.

The germline CDR1 and CDR2 sequences are SGHVS and FNYEAQ. The CDR3 is 16 residues long. V lost 2 bases and J 7 bases, leaving 20 bases between the germline ends. The receptor's source is a human donor in good health (CMV status not recorded). Some clones in this sample may be carry-over from other donors' samples. V and J are TRBV7-6 and TRBJ1-1; no firm D call. This specimen consisted of cultured PBMCs, obtained from culture after CMV antigen stimulation. CDR3 sequence reads: CASSLTTFLATGEAFF. In DNA, the CDR3 is TGTGCCAGCAGCTTAACCACCTTCCTAGCGACCGGTGAAGCTTTCTTT. Filled out from reference TRBV7-6 and TRBJ1-1, the complete variable domain reads GAGVSQSPRYKVTKRGQDVALRCDPISGHVSLYWYRQALGQGPEFLTYFNYEAQQDKSGLPNDRFSAERPEGSISTLTIQRTEQRDSAMYRCASSLTTFLATGEAFFGQGTRLTVV.